The clone carrying this TCR beta chain was seen a few times. Patients at the Seattle site were enrolled during active infection and followed longitudinally. This sample stems from a study of blood T cell repertoires in COVID-19. The overall study: There were acute and convalescent COVID-19 samples, and they came from the United States, Italy and Spain.

The ends lost 5 bases at V and 4 bases at J; junction bases unmatched: 6. The CDR3 is 15 amino acids. The germline gives CDR1 SGHTA, CDR2 FQGNSA. Profiling relied on immunoSEQ multiplex PCR, and the TCRdb table lists in-frame clones only, not all of them. Of some 390,000 clones in the sample, approximately 89% are singletons; the top ten hold approximately 1.5%. The sequence was obtained from a woman aged 40 to 49 with COVID-19, enrolled during active disease. This chain links TRBV7-2 with TRBJ1-4; 8 bases are a match to TRBD1. The sample was peripheral blood. This CDR3 reads CASSPGTGYNEKLFF. CDR3 DNA: TGTGCCAGCAGCCCCGGGACAGGATATAATGAAAAACTGTTTTTT.